This TCR beta chain was sequenced for a study of blood T cell repertoires in COVID-19. About the research overall: Spain, Italy and the United States supplied samples that represented acute and convalescent COVID-19.

The V gene lost 7 bases and the J gene lost 6 bases, with 21 bases spanning the gap. The germline V gene encodes CDR1 MNHEY and CDR2 SMNVEV (reference sequence). CDR3 length equals 15 residues. Original handling: Researchers report that nucleated cell counts were estimated from reference gene primer amplification. The assay was immunoSEQ multiplex PCR, and TCRdb's table has in-frame clones only and misses some. That table supplies the V and J calls and clone size; D and trimming were determined from the DNA. The repertoire holds 250,000 to 300,000 clones, with nearly 90% as singletons. The Seattle site enrolled patients during active infection and followed them longitudinally.

The sequenced sample was peripheral blood. This TCR came from a woman aged 60-70 years with COVID-19, enrolled during active disease. This chain uses TRBV27 with TRBJ1-1; D might be TRBD1 (5 bases). The CDR3 region is CASMTYSGNRAEAFF. The CDR3 DNA reads TGTGCCAGCATGACCTACTCAGGGAATCGGGCTGAAGCTTTCTTT.